This T cell receptor (beta chain) was captured by sequencing in a study of identical twins. General observations from the study: Out-of-frame TCR alpha sharing observed in monozygotic twins exceeded model estimates.

This clonotype was picked up a small number of times. The antigen is unknown. The CDR3 is made up of 13 amino acids. Trimming removed 4 bases at V and 2 bases at J, with 9 bases between. Germline V gene data show CDR1 as MNHEY and CDR2 as SMNVEV (reference sequence). Each CDR3 protein gets one entry after TCRdb re-called the 5' RACE reads with MiXCR. Here the sample spans 1.5 million to 2 million distinct CDR3 sequences, less than 35% being singletons. The chain has TRBV27 and TRBJ2-7, with D perhaps matching TRBD2 (5 bases). This sequence was found in a newborn girl in good health. Sequences were obtained from cord blood. DNA of the CDR3: TGTGCCAGCAGTTCTCCAGCGGCCTACGAGCAGTACTTC. Residues: CASSSPAAYEQYF.